Given below is one T cell receptor (beta chain) in context. The antigen remains undetermined. Each and every patient relapsed after autologous stem cell transplantation, and patients got differing brentuximab vedotin exposure. Sequencing was performed with immunoSEQ multiplex PCR; in TCRdb, only in-frame clones are kept and a portion is missing. The top ten hold 16% of the sample, which has around 91,000 clones, 81% seen once. Trimming removed 0 bases at V and 7 bases at J, with 13 bases between. The germline gives CDR1 SGHTS, CDR2 YDEGEE. This CDR3 is 14 amino acids long. This sample is part of a study of PD-1 blockade in classical Hodgkin lymphoma. General study results and limits: CD4+ TCR diversity climbed significantly by C4D1, unlike CD8+ TCR diversity.

The sequencing here drew on peripheral blood mononuclear cells (PBMCs), taken before the second cycle of nivolumab. This receptor was identified in a human donor with classical Hodgkin lymphoma. The chain links TRBV5-8 to TRBJ2-5; D may be TRBD1 (6 bases). The CDR3 sequence is CASSLGGRVGTQYF. In DNA form, the CDR3 reads TGTGCCAGCAGCTTGGGGGGGCGAGTGGGGACCCAGTACTTC.